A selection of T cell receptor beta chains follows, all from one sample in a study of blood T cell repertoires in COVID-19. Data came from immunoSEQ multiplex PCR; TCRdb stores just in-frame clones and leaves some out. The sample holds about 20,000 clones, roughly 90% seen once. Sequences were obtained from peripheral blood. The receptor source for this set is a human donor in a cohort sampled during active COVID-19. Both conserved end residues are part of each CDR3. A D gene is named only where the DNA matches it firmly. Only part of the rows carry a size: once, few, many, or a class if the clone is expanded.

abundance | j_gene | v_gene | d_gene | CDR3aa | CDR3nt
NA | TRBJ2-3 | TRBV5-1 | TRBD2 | CASSWGTSGGTDTQYF | TGCGCCAGCAGCTGGGGGACTAGCGGGGGAACAGATACGCAGTATTTT
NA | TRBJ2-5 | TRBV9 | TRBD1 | CASSVGVGQGSETQYF | TGTGCCAGCAGCGTAGGCGTGGGACAGGGTTCCGAGACCCAGTACTTC
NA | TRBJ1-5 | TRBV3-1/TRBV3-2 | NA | CASSYDRNQPQHF | TGTGCCAGCAGCTACGACAGGAATCAGCCCCAGCATTTT
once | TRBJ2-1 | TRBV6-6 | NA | CASRYETGSYNEQFF | TGTGCCAGCAGATATGAGACCGGGAGCTACAATGAGCAGTTCTTC
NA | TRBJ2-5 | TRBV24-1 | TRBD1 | CATSDPGQAEETQYF | TGTGCCACCAGTGATCCCGGACAGGCCGAAGAGACCCAGTACTTC
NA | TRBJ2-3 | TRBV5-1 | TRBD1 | CASSLETGATDTQYF | TGCGCCAGCAGCTTGGAGACAGGGGCCACAGATACGCAGTATTTT
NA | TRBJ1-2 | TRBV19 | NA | CATYSADSYGYTF | TGTGCCACCTACTCAGCGGACTCCTACGGCTACACCTTC
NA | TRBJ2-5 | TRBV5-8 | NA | CASSLTYGQMPETQYF | TGTGCCAGCAGCTTGACCTATGGACAGATGCCAGAGACCCAGTACTTC
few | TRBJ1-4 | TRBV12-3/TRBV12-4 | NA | CASSGSISGKLFF | TGTGCCAGCAGTGGGAGTATAAGTGGAAAACTGTTTTTT
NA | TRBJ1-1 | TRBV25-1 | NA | CASSEINSAEAFF | TGTGCCAGCAGTGAAATTAATTCCGCTGAAGCTTTCTTT
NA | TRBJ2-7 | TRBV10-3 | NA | CAISESNRPSGYEQYF | TGTGCCATCAGTGAGTCGAACCGCCCCTCGGGATACGAGCAGTACTTC
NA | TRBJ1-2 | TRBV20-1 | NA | CSAVQGYGYTF | TGCAGTGCCGTACAGGGCTATGGCTACACCTTC
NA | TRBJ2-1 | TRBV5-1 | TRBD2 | CASSSTGLAGYNEQFF | TGCGCCAGCAGCTCCACGGGACTAGCGGGCTACAATGAGCAGTTCTTC
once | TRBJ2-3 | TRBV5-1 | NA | CASSLSVAGYTDTQYF | TGCGCCAGCAGCTTGTCGGTGGCGGGGTACACAGATACGCAGTATTTT